The T cell receptor beta chain described here comes from a study of T cells in narcolepsy. The CDR3 loop spans 14 amino acids. Per the germline V gene, CDR1 is SGHTA and CDR2 is FQGNSA. Trimming left V 1 base short and J 3 bases short, with 10 bases between. TCRdb's table, derived via immunoSEQ multiplex PCR, lists solely in-frame clones and lacks some. Here the sample spans about 40,000 clones, around 88% being singletons. The TCR originated in a human donor with narcolepsy. The specimen sequenced was CD45RA- memory CD4+ T cells from PBMCs. The chain has TRBV7-2 and TRBJ2-7; possible D gene TRBD1, 5 bases. CDR3 in amino acids: CASSLGGQLYEQYF. CDR3 in DNA: TGTGCCAGCAGCTTAGGAGGACAACTCTACGAGCAGTACTTC.